This entry features one TCR beta chain sequence. Its target is not known. From 500 ng of total RNA, TCR beta-specific cDNA was reverse-transcribed using a constant-region primer. ARM-PCR was slightly modified, and three nested multiplex PCR rounds with it gave rise to the TCR beta libraries. A C-beta reverse primer was combined with TRBV1-TRBV30 forward primers in the first two PCR rounds, and each round had 10 cycles. One entry per CDR3 protein results from TCRdb running MiXCR on the multiplex PCR reads. Of roughly 180,000 distinct CDR3 sequences detected, over 45% appear once; the ten largest clones hold about 72%. This CDR3 is 14 amino acids long. Germline V gives CDR1 SGHDN, CDR2 FVKESK. Trimming left V 1 base short and J 4 bases short, with 10 bases between. Out of unsorted whole blood came the blood RNA, and germline DNA was extracted as well. The data were obtained in a study of tumor-infiltrating lymphocytes in primary liver carcinoma. Study in general: Through surgical resection, the patients' primary liver carcinoma was treated. Patients comprised men and women whose ages fell between 30 and 69 years. General study findings and limits: Bulk unsorted sampling precluded comparing CD4+ and CD8+ repertoires. Tumor specimens were characterized by a significantly higher top-250-clone fraction than blood (p = 0.039).

Sequencing was done on a sample of peripheral blood. The chain uses TRBV14 and TRBJ1-1, with D uncertain. The sequence derives from a man in his forties or fifties with primary liver carcinoma and hepatitis B virus infection. CDR3 in amino acids: CASSQVRTSTEAFF. As DNA, the CDR3 is TGTGCCAGCAGCCAAGTTCGGACGAGCACTGAAGCTTTCTTT.